This TCR beta chain was sequenced during a study of post-analysis software for immune sequencing data. On the study more broadly: Recorded disease courses covered relapsing-remitting, secondary progressive and progressive-relapsing multiple sclerosis. Some patients had no subtype annotation.

Findings and caveats of the study: In patients, about five TRBV segments were more frequent than in controls, with TRBV5-6, TRBV5-1 and TRBV20-1 among them. Batch-matched samples strongly co-clustered by F measure. Normalized Chao1 diversity in multiple sclerosis patients fell significantly below that of controls.

Of note for this clonotype: The target antigen is unknown.

The J segment lost 10 bases and the V segment lost 5 bases, leaving 12 bases of the junction unmatched. Germline V gene sequence: CDR1 SGHVS, CDR2 FNYEAQ. This CDR3 has 15 residues. Unique molecular identifiers were carried by the TCR beta cDNA libraries. A few hundred thousand cDNA molecules were obtained from roughly 1.1 to 9.2 million T cells. TCRdb processed the PCR reads anew with MiXCR; each CDR3 protein has one entry. The sample lists 750,000 to 950,000 distinct CDR3 sequences; 53% were seen once. The clonotype comes from a girl aged 10 to 17 with multiple sclerosis. The chain has TRBV7-6 and TRBJ2-1; 9 nucleotides match TRBD1. Sequencing was done on a sample of blood. The CDR3 protein is CASSLGGTGLGEQFF. CDR3 in DNA: TGTGCCAGCAGCCTAGGGGGGACAGGGCTTGGAGAGCAGTTCTTC. The full variable domain, in which reference TRBV7-6 and TRBJ2-1 provide the parts outside the CDR3, is GAGVSQSPRYKVTKRGQDVALRCDPISGHVSLYWYRQALGQGPEFLTYFNYEAQQDKSGLPNDRFSAERPEGSISTLTIQRTEQRDSAMYRCASSLGGTGLGEQFFGPGTRLTVL.